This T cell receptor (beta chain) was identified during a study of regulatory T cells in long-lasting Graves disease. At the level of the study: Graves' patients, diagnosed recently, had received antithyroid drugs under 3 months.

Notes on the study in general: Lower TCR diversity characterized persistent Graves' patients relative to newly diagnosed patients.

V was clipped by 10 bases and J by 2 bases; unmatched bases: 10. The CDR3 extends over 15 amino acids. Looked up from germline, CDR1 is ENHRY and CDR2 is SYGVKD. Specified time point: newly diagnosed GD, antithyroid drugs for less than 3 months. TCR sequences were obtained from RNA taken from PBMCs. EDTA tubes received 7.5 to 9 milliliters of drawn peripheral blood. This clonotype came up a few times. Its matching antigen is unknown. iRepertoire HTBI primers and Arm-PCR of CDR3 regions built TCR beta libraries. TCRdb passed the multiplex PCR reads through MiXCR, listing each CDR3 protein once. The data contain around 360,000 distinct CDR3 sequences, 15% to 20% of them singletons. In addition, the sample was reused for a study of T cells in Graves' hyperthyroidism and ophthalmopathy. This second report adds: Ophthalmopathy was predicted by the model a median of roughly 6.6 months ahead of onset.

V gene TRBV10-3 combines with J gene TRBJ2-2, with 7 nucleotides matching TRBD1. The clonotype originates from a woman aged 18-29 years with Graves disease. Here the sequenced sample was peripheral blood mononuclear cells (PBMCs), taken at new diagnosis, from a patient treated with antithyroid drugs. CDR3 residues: CATTRDRLNTGELFF. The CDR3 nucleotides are TGTGCCACGACCCGGGACAGACTAAACACCGGGGAGCTGTTTTTT.